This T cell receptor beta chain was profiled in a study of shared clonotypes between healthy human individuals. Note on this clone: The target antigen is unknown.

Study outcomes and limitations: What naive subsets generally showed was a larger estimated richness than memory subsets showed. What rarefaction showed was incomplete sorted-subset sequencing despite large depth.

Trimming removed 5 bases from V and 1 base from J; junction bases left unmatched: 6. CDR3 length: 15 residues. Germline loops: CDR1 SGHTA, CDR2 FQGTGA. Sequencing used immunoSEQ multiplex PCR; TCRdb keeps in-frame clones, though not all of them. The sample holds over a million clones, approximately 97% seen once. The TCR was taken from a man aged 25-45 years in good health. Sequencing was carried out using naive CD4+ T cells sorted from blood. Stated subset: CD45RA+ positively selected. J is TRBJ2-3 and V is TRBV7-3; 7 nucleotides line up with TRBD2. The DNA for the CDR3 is TGTGCCAGCAGCCTCGGGCTAGCGGGCACAGATACGCAGTATTTT. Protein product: CASSLGLAGTDTQYF.